The 7 T cell receptor beta chains presented below share a single source sample, sequenced in a study of OX40 agonist ivuxolimab in advanced cancers. Sequenced by immunoSEQ multiplex PCR; TCRdb stores in-frame clones only, minus some. The sample includes 78,000 or so clones, more than 90% of them seen just once. Sequenced material: CD4+ or CD8+ T cells sorted from blood, taken in a trial of the OX40 agonist ivuxolimab. All receptors come from an adult with an advanced solid tumor such as melanoma, head and neck, liver or kidney cancer.

The chain couples TRBV12-5 to TRBJ1-1; possibly TRBD1 for D (5 bases). Per the germline V gene, CDR1 is LGHNT and CDR2 is FRNRAP. The CDR3 is made up of 16 amino acids. V was cut by 4 bases and J by 0 bases, with 15 bases left in between. CDR3 bases: TGTGCTAGTGGTTGGTTAGGAACGGACATGAACACTGAAGCTTTCTTT. This encodes CASGWLGTDMNTEAFF.

A note on this clone: Other DNA sequences from this sample encode an identical CDR3 as well. The V call is TRBV5-6, the J call TRBJ1-5, with 8 nucleotides matching TRBD1. Germline assignment: CDR1 SGHDT and CDR2 YYEEEE. V shed 3 bases and J 5 bases; nucleotides not matched to a gene: 1. The CDR3 length is 13 residues. CDR3: CASSSGGDQPQHF. The CDR3, as DNA: TGTGCCAGCAGCTCAGGGGGCGATCAGCCCCAGCATTTT. Full variable domain (outside the CDR3, taken from reference TRBV5-6 and TRBJ1-5): DAGVTQSPTHLIKTRGQQVTLRCSPKSGHDTVSWYQQALGQGPQFIFQYYEEEERQRGNFPDRFSGHQFPNYSSELNVNALLLGDSALYLCASSSGGDQPQHFGDGTRLSIL.

This rearrangement joins TRBV27 to TRBJ2-3; D gene uncertain. Trimming stripped 9 bases from V and 7 bases from J, with 14 bases between. The CDR3 covers 12 residues. Germline V gene sequence: CDR1 MNHEY, CDR2 SMNVEV (reference sequence). Here the CDR3 DNA reads TGTGCCAGTAGTCCCATCGGGTATACGCAGTATTTT. This codes for CASSPIGYTQYF.

The chain uses TRBV27 and TRBJ2-1, with no clear D. This CDR3 is 14 amino acids long. The ends were cut back, 3 bases at V and 6 bases at J, with 12 bases in the middle. Germline-derived CDR1 and CDR2 are MNHEY and SMNVEV (reference sequence). CDR3 bases: TGTGCCAGCAGTTTTCTCGGCGCTCTCAATGAGCAGTTCTTC. Residues: CASSFLGALNEQFF.

The chain combines TRBV6-5 with TRBJ2-1; 8 bases match TRBD1. This CDR3 contains 15 residues. Germline CDR1 MNHEY, CDR2 SVGAGI. After removal of 4 bases from V and 2 bases from J, the junction contained 4 bases not matched to a gene. CDR3 DNA: TGTGCCAGCAGTTCCGGACAGGGTGCCTACAATGAGCAGTTCTTC. Encoded protein: CASSSGQGAYNEQFF.

V gene TRBV7-8 combines with J gene TRBJ1-1, with D unresolved. The CDR3 has 11 residues. Trimming removed 6 bases from V and 6 bases from J, with 8 bases in between. The germline gives CDR1 SGHVS, CDR2 FQNEAQ. CDR3 sequence reads: CASRLGSEAFF. CDR3 sequence (DNA): TGTGCCAGCAGGTTGGGGTCTGAAGCTTTCTTT.

The chain employs TRBV2 and TRBJ2-5, with 7 bases that match TRBD1. Trimming cost V 3 bases and J 4 bases; bases outside gene matches: 8. Germline V gene sequence: CDR1 SNHLY, CDR2 FYNNEI. The CDR3 length is 15 residues. The CDR3 nucleotides are TGTGCCAGCAGTGATCCCCGGGACAGACGAGAGACCCAGTACTTC. It yields the protein CASSDPRDRRETQYF.